This T cell receptor (beta chain) was observed in a study of vaccination effects on CD4 cells after COVID-19. Background on the study: Peptides at 10 ug/ml and IL-2 at approximately 9.1 IU/ml were added to a few million PBMC per well.

Culturing for more than 9 days preceded CD4+ T cell isolation. Neither prior SARS-CoV-2 infection nor positive nucleocapsid antibodies were present in the vaccine recipients. A half-volume exchange with IL-2 medium occurred on days 3 and 7. Points on this clone: Its specificity is not known.

TCRdb's table, derived via immunoSEQ multiplex PCR, lists solely in-frame clones and lacks some. The table includes around 35,000 clones, approximately 72% detected once. Germline-derived CDR1 and CDR2 are SGHRS and YFSETQ. Trimming at V came to 1 base and at J to 1 base, leaving 7 bases not matched to a gene. The CDR3 totals 17 residues. The input for sequencing was CD4+ T cells from PBMCs cultured without peptide, taken before COVID-19 vaccination. J is TRBJ2-3 and V is TRBV5-1; 9 nucleotides agree with TRBD2. The receptor was derived from a human donor who received a COVID-19 vaccine. In DNA, the CDR3 is TGCGCCAGCAGCTTGCCAGCGGGAGGAAGGGGCACAGATACGCAGTATTTT. This codes for CASSLPAGGRGTDTQYF.